This T cell receptor (beta chain) was obtained from a study of T-cell memory formation after mild COVID-19 (dated by TCRdb to the early 2020s). With respect to the entire study: TCR sequence clusters from the two donors were found to be largely donor specific. The cohort comprised two young, previously healthy adult volunteers, one female and one male. In a couple of donors, T-cell clones that expanded and contracted after mild COVID-19 were tracked by sequencing TCRalpha and TCRbeta repertoires over time.

Ficoll-Paque density gradient centrifugation was used to isolate PBMCs. The sequencer listed for this sample is Illumina NovaSeq 6000. TCRalpha and TCRbeta cDNA libraries were constructed by 5'RACE with constant-segment primers, with sample barcodes and unique molecular identifiers being introduced. RNA was extracted from every sample with Trizol reagent. Libraries were amplified in two PCR steps, with a second sample barcode and Illumina TruSeq adapters added in the second step. Sequencing of libraries was performed on an Illumina NovaSeq with 2 x 150 bp paired-end reads. As for the authors' bioinformatics: Demultiplexing of reads and collapsing into UMI-guided consensus sequences were performed with migec v1.2.7. Using mixcr v2.1.11, the UMI consensuses were aligned to TRA and TRB V and J templates and assembled into clonotypes. A clonotype was counted as expanded or contracted only if both edgeR and NoisET called the change significant, with noise models trained on biological replicates. For edgeR calls, the cutoffs were a false discovery rate-adjusted p below 0.01 and a log2 fold-change threshold of 1. As an exploratory analysis of dynamics, max-normalized trajectories of the 1000 most abundant clonotypes were examined with PCA combined with hierarchical clustering. Separately sequenced CD4+ and CD8+ repertoires were used to assign a CD4 or CD8 phenotype to each responding clone. TCRdb's own reprocessing of the public reads used fastp at Q25 and MiXCR and kept productive beta chains. Identical CDR3 proteins give one entry, which carries the most common genes and DNA. The V and J calls were determined by TCRdb, not by the authors. The sample table contains approximately 350,000 distinct CDR3 sequences; only one count was recorded for roughly 14% of them. About 22% of the sample rests with the top ten.

About this clonotype itself: Its antigen is not yet known. There are no base qualities to consult, and no much larger clone falls within one base.

Study-level results and caveats: Contracting CD4+ clones were found mainly in CM and EM memory subsets, while CD8+ clones were enriched in EMRA. The study included only a couple of mild cases, and larger cohorts that include severe cases with pre-infection samples were judged to be necessary. Some responding clones were detected in pre-infection memory, suggesting pre-existing cross-reactive memory T cells joined the SARS-CoV-2 response. Clones that contracted from day 15 to 85 showed balanced CD4/CD8 phenotypes, whereas a second wave of clones that expanded from day 15 to 37 leaned towards CD4+. SARS-CoV-2 specificity of the second-wave clones peaking on day 37 was not confirmed.

The TCR originated in a man between 18 and 29 years old who had mild COVID-19 (a few samples of this study predate the infection). The sample titles of this study are shuffled in the database, so cell type and time point are left out; the donor was told from shared clones. Sequencing was done on a sample of PBMCs or a T cell subset sorted from them (not recorded which).

The CDR3 reads CASSQGRGRTNEKLFF. In nucleotides, the sequence is TGCGCCAGCAGCCAAGGCCGGGGCCGAACTAATGAAAAACTGTTTTTT. The rearranged chain carries TRBV4-1 and TRBJ1-4; a tentative D call is TRBD1 (5 bases match). The junction carries 10 bases between V and J, which are trimmed by 1 base and 1 base respectively. According to the germline V gene, CDR1 reads MGHRA and CDR2 reads YSYEKL. The CDR3 covers 16 residues, taking in both the cysteine and the phenylalanine. Only CDR3 DNA remains: 48 bases, in frame from the first base.